The sequence of this TCR beta chain was determined in a study of regulatory T cells in long-lasting Graves disease. Turning to the study itself: Those Graves' patients who were newly diagnosed had been on antithyroid drugs under 3 months.

Building of the TCR beta libraries involved iRepertoire HTBI primers and Arm-PCR of CDR3 regions. TCRdb recomputed calls from the multiplex PCR reads with MiXCR, one row per CDR3 protein. The sample comprises over 400,000 distinct CDR3 sequences, roughly 15% of which are singletons, and under 20% rests with the top ten. A note on this clonotype: No antigen is known for it. The junction departs from germline at one end; a sequencing error may be responsible.

The time point: newly diagnosed GD, antithyroid drugs for less than 3 months. RNA isolated from PBMCs was used to make the TCR library. Findings and limits, study-wide: Possibly, too few samples lowered accuracy.

The CDR3 is made up of 16 amino acids. Germline V lookup: CDR1 MNHNS, CDR2 SASEGT. These data were also filed under a second study, of T cells in Graves' hyperthyroidism and ophthalmopathy. That source reports: Clonotypes that were expanded in thyroid above 0.001 mostly appeared in blood too.

This sequence joins TRBV6-1 and TRBJ2-5; D call uncertain. The material sequenced was peripheral blood mononuclear cells (PBMCs), taken at new diagnosis, from a patient treated with antithyroid drugs. The origin of this receptor is a woman between 50 and 59 years old with Graves disease. The CDR3 DNA is TGTGCCAGCGGTGAAAGTCCCCTGGTGCCCCAAGAGACCCAGTACTTC. This codes for CASGESPLVPQETQYF.